The text below deals with one T cell receptor beta chain. Its specificity is not known. The record originates from a study of cytomegalovirus exposure and HLA in healthy donors. For the study at large: The 120 or so validation repertoires used a platform that matched the one used for the 550 to 800 first-cohort repertoires, as a later analysis reported. Study results and limitations: Most TCR sequences proved rare, with some public TCRs found in many donors. There were 150 to 200 TCR beta chains listed as cytomegalovirus-associated.

Clones were sequenced by immunoSEQ multiplex PCR, and TCRdb holds only the in-frame ones, with some missing. The sample carries 55,000 to 80,000 clones, approximately 94% recorded once. The donors formed part of the approximately 120-subject validation cohort, distinct from the roughly 700-subject first cohort. The CDR3 spans 15 residues. Germline-derived CDR1 and CDR2 are MNHNS and SASEGT. J lost 4 bases, V lost 2 bases, and 2 bases had no gene match. This clonotype was sampled from a man younger than 35 in good health and CMV-seropositive. The specimen was PBMCs. The gene calls are TRBV6-1 and TRBJ2-5, with 12 bases fitting TRBD2. The CDR3 spells CASSELAGGRETQYF. In DNA, the CDR3 is TGTGCCAGCAGTGAACTAGCGGGGGGGCGAGAGACCCAGTACTTC.